A single sample is the source of the 8 T cell receptor beta chains below, sequenced in a study of T cell responses to AZD1222 COVID-19 vaccine. Data came from immunoSEQ multiplex PCR; TCRdb stores just in-frame clones and leaves some out. The repertoire holds more than 85,000 clones, about 85% seen once, with 1.5% to 2% in the top ten. Sequencing used peripheral blood, obtained on day 0 of AZD1222 vaccination. The receptor source for this set is an adult in good health.

The chain links TRBV7-6 to TRBJ2-1; 10 bases agree with TRBD2. Germline CDR1 SGHVS, CDR2 FNYEAQ. The CDR3 spans 18 residues. V lost 0 bases to trimming and J lost 2 bases; unmatched junction nucleotides: 7. CDR3 in amino acids: CASSLAGIAGGTYNEQFF. CDR3 coding DNA: TGTGCCAGCAGCTTAGCGGGTATAGCGGGAGGAACCTACAATGAGCAGTTCTTC. The full variable domain, completed using reference TRBV7-6 and TRBJ2-1, is GAGVSQSPRYKVTKRGQDVALRCDPISGHVSLYWYRQALGQGPEFLTYFNYEAQQDKSGLPNDRFSAERPEGSISTLTIQRTEQRDSAMYRCASSLAGIAGGTYNEQFFGPGTRLTVL.

This clone was detected only once. V is TRBV5-6 and J is TRBJ1-6; a possible D gene is TRBD1 (5 bases). The V gene's germline CDR1 is SGHDT and CDR2 YYEEEE. Trimming took off 5 bases at V and 3 bases at J, with 12 bases between the two ends. This CDR3 is 15 amino acids long. The chain's CDR3 is CASRPGHNYNSPLHF. In DNA form, the CDR3 reads TGTGCCAGCAGACCTGGACATAACTATAATTCACCCCTCCACTTT.

The chain links TRBV10-2 to TRBJ1-1, with D unresolved. This CDR3 comprises 13 residues. Per germline, CDR1 WSHSY and CDR2 SAAADI. V dropped 5 bases and J dropped 0 bases, with 7 bases sitting between them. This CDR3 is CASSFEMNTEAFF. CDR3 coding DNA: TGCGCCAGCAGTTTCGAAATGAACACTGAAGCTTTCTTT.

This chain links TRBV15 with TRBJ1-2; tentative D call: TRBD1 (6 bases). Germline V CDR1 and CDR2: LNHNV, YYDKDF (reference sequence). The CDR3 contains 15 residues. The V and J ends lost 0 bases and 8 bases respectively, with 16 bases between them. In nucleotides, the CDR3 is TGTGCCACCAGCAGAGATCAATCGGGGGCTCGCGGCTACACCTTC. The encoded protein is CATSRDQSGARGYTF.

The V call is TRBV19, the J call TRBJ1-1; no firm D call. This CDR3 is 15 amino acids long. The V end was cut by 5 bases, the J end by 1 base, with 14 bases between. The germline V gene encodes CDR1 LNHDA and CDR2 SQIVND (reference sequence). For the CDR3, the DNA is TGTGCCAGTAGTGATCCTTCAGTGCGGAACACTGAAGCTTTCTTT. Its protein product is CASSDPSVRNTEAFF. Complete variable domain (other parts from reference TRBV19 and TRBJ1-1): DGGITQSPKYLFRKEGQNVTLSCEQNLNHDAMYWYRQDPGQGLRLIYYSQIVNDFQKGDIAEGYSVSREKKESFPLTVTSAQKNPTAFYLCASSDPSVRNTEAFFGQGTRLTVV.

This chain links TRBV5-1 with TRBJ2-7; D remains ambiguous. Germline CDR1 SGHRS, CDR2 YFSETQ. The CDR3 length is 15 residues. V lost 4 bases to trimming and J lost 0 bases, with 14 bases between them. CDR3 DNA: TGCGCCAGCAGCCCCCTAGGTTCCAGCTCCTACGAGCAGTACTTC. Translated: CASSPLGSSSYEQYF. Full variable domain (outside the CDR3, taken from reference TRBV5-1 and TRBJ2-7): KAGVTQTPRYLIKTRGQQVTLSCSPISGHRSVSWYQQTPGQGLQFLFEYFSETQRNKGNFPGRFSGRQFSNSRSEMNVSTLELGDSALYLCASSPLGSSSYEQYFGPGTRLTVT.

This clone was seen once. The genes are TRBV14 and TRBJ2-3; D is undetermined. Per germline, CDR1 SGHDN and CDR2 FVKESK. Trimming took 1 base from V and 0 from J, leaving 11 bases between them. This CDR3 comprises 16 residues. The CDR3 nucleotides read TGTGCCAGCAGCCAAGCTCCGTATACTAGCACAGATACGCAGTATTTT. Protein product: CASSQAPYTSTDTQYF.

The rearrangement uses TRBV6-2 or TRBV6-3 and TRBJ1-5, with TRBD1 as a possible D gene (6 bases). Per the germline V gene, CDR1 is MNHEY and CDR2 is SVGEGT. The CDR3 runs to 16 residues. V was pared by 5 bases and J by 0 bases, with 14 bases between. This CDR3 reads CASSMGAEYSNQPQHF. As DNA, the CDR3 is TGTGCCAGCAGTATGGGGGCGGAGTATAGCAATCAGCCCCAGCATTTT.